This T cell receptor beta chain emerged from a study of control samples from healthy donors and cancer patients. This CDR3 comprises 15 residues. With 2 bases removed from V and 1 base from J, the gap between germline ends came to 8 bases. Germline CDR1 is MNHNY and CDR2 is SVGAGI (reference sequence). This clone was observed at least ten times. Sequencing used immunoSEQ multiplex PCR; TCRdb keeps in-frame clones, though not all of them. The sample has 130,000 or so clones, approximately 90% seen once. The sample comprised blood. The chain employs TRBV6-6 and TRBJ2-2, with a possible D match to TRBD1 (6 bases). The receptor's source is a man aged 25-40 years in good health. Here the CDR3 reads CASSYGTMNTGELFF. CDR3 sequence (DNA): TGTGCCAGCAGTTACGGGACAATGAACACCGGGGAGCTGTTTTTT.